The clone carrying this TCR beta chain was counted once. These data originate in a study of control samples from healthy donors and cancer patients. Germline CDR1 MNHEY, CDR2 SMNVEV (reference sequence). The CDR3 is 13 residues long. The V end lost 6 bases, the J end lost 2 bases, and 10 bases lay between the germline ends. Repertoires were generated with immunoSEQ multiplex PCR, while TCRdb's copy carries only in-frame clones and drops some. The data contain approximately 49,000 clones, about 86% of them singletons. This sequence originates from a woman between 50 and 59 years old with lung cancer. Sequenced material: PBMCs. This chain links TRBV27 with TRBJ1-1; D is perhaps TRBD1 (6 bases). The CDR3 sequence is CASSRTVNTEAFF. The CDR3 nucleotides read TGTGCCAGCAGCCGGACAGTCAACACTGAAGCTTTCTTT.